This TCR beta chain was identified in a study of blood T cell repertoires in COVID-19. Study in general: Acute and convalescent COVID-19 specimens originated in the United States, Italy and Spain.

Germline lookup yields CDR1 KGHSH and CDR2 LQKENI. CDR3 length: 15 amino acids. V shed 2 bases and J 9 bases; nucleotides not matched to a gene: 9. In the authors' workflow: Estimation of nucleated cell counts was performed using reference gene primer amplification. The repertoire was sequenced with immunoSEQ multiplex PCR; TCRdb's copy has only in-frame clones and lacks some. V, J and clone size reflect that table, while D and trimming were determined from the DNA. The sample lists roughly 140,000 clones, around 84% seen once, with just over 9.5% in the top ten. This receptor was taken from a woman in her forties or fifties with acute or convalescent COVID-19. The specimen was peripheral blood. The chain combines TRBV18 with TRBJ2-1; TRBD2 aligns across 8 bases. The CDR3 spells CASSPGGLAHTEQFF. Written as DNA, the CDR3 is TGTGCCAGCTCACCAGGAGGACTAGCACACACTGAGCAGTTCTTC. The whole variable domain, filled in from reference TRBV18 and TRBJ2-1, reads NAGVMQNPRHLVRRRGQEARLRCSPMKGHSHVYWYRQLPEEGLKFMVYLQKENIIDESGMPKERFSAEFPKEGPSILRIQQVVRGDSAAYFCASSPGGLAHTEQFFGPGTRLTVL.